Following are 3 T cell receptor beta chains from one sample sequenced in a study of T cells in Graves' hyperthyroidism and ophthalmopathy. It was RNA transcripts that yielded the amplified TCR beta CDR3 regions. First-round RT-PCR with HTBI primers amplified the TCR CDR3 region. TCRdb used MiXCR to reprocess the multiplex PCR reads, holding one entry per CDR3 protein. Counted here are roughly 500,000 distinct CDR3 sequences, roughly a sixth occurring once; the ten biggest clones make up 25% to 30%. Sequencing was done on a sample of blood. Every receptor here comes from a woman aged 25 to 39 with Graves' ophthalmopathy.

The chain uses TRBV7-8 and TRBJ2-5; 11 bases fit TRBD2. The length of the CDR3 is 14 residues. Germline values: CDR1 SGHVS, CDR2 FQNEAQ. The V and J ends lost 4 bases and 6 bases, in that order; junction bases with no gene match: 4. The CDR3 loop reads CASSSRLAGKTQYF. CDR3 bases: TGTGCCAGCAGCTCCAGACTAGCGGGAAAGACCCAGTACTTC.

This clonotype was observed many times. The J gene is TRBJ2-1, the V gene TRBV12-3 or TRBV12-4; 10 bases are shared with TRBD2. Losses at the gene ends were 4 bases for V and 7 bases for J; bases not matched to a gene: 10. CDR3 length: 16 residues. The CDR3 loop reads CASSSGAGGGRNEQFF. DNA for the CDR3: TGTGCCAGCAGTTCCGGAGCGGGAGGGGGTAGGAATGAGCAGTTCTTC.

About this clonotype: This clone may be a read error of a much larger clone one base away. The rearrangement joins TRBV20-1 to TRBJ2-7; maybe TRBD2 (5 bases). This CDR3 comprises 14 residues. CDR1 and CDR2 from the germline V gene are DFQATT and SNEGSKA (reference sequence). V dropped 8 bases and J dropped 2 bases, with 19 bases sitting between them. The CDR3, as DNA: TGCAGTACCCCATCAGTCAGCGGACCCTACGAGCAGTACTTC. It yields the protein CSTPSVSGPYEQYF.